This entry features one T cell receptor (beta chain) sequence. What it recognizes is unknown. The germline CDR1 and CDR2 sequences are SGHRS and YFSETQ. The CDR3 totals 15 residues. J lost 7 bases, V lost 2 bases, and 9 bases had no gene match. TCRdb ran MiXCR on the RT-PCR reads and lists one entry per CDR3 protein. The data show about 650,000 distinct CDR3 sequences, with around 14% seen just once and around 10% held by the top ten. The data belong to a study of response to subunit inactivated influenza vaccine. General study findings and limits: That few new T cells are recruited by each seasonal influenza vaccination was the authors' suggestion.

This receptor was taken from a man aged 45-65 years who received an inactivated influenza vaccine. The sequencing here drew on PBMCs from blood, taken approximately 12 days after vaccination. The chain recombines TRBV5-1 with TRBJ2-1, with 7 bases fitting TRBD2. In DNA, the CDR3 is TGCGCCAGCAGCTTTAACGGCGGGAGTAGGAATGAGCAGTTCTTC. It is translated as CASSFNGGSRNEQFF.